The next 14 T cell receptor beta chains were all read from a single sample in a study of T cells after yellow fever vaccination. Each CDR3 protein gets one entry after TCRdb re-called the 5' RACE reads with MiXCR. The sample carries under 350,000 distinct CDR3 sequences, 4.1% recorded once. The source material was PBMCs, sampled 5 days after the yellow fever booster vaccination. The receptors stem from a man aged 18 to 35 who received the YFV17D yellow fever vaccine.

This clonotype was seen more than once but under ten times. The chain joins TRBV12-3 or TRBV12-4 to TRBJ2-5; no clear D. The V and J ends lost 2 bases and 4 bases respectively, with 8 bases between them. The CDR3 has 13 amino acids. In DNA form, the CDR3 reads TGTGCCAGCAGTTTAAAGGGCACAGAGACCCAGTACTTC. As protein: CASSLKGTETQYF.

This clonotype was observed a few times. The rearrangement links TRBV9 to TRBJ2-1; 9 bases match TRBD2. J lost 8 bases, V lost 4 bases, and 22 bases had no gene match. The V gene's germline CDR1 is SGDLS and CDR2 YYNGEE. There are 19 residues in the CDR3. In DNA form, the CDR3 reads TGTGCCAGCAGCCCGAGGGGGTATTTAGCGGGGGTCGGTGTTCATGAGCAGTTCTTC. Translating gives CASSPRGYLAGVGVHEQFF.

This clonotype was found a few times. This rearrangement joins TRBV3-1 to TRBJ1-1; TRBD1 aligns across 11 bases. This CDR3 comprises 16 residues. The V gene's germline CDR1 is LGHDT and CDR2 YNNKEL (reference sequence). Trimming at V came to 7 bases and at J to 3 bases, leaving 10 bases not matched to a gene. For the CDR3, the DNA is TGTGCCAGCACCCTTCAATGGGACAGGGGGGACACTGAAGCTTTCTTT. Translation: CASTLQWDRGDTEAFF.

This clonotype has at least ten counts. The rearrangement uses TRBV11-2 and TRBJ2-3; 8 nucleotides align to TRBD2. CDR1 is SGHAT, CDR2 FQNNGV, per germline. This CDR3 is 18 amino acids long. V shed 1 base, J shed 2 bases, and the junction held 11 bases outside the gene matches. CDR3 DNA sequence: TGTGCCAGCAGCTTAGCCGGGGTTGCGGGGGGATACACAGATACGCAGTATTTT. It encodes CASSLAGVAGGYTDTQYF.

CDR3 amino acids: CASSQGLYNSPLHF. In DNA, the CDR3 is TGTGCCAGCAGCCAGGGACTCTATAATTCACCCCTCCACTTT. V usage is TRBV14 and J usage is TRBJ1-6; D is perhaps TRBD1 (5 bases). Germline V gene sequence: CDR1 SGHDN, CDR2 FVKESK. Deletions cut 3 bases from V and 3 bases from J, with 6 bases between. CDR3 length: 14 residues.

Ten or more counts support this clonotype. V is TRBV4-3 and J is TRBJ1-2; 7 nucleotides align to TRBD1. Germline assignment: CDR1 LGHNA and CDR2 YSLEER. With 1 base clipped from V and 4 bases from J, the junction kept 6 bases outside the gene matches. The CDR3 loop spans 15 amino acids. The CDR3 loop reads CASSQGDRELYGYTF. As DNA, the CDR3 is TGCGCCAGCAGCCAAGGCGACAGGGAACTCTATGGCTACACCTTC.

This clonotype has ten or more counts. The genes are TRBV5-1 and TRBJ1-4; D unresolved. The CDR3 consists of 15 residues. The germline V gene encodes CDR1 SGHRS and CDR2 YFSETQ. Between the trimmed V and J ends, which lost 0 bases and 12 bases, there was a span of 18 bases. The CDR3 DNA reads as TGCGCCAGCAGCTTGGTCGGCCCGCCGTTAGCGGAACTGTTTTTT. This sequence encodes CASSLVGPPLAELFF.

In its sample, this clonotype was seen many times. The CDR3 coding sequence is TGCAGCGTTGTGGGGCCGTTGAACACTGAAGCTTTCTTT. Amino acids: CSVVGPLNTEAFF. This chain uses TRBV29-1 with TRBJ1-1, with a tentative D call TRBD1 (5 bases). Germline CDR1 SQVTM, CDR2 ANQGSEA. Trimming pared 4 bases from V and 0 bases from J, leaving 9 bases between. This CDR3 contains 13 residues.

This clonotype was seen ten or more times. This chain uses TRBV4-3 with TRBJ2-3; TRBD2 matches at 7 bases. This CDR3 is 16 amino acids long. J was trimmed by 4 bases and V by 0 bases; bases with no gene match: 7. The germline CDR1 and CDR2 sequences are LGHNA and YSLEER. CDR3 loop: CASSQDSGGGADTQYF. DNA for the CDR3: TGCGCCAGCAGCCAAGATTCGGGGGGAGGTGCAGATACGCAGTATTTT.

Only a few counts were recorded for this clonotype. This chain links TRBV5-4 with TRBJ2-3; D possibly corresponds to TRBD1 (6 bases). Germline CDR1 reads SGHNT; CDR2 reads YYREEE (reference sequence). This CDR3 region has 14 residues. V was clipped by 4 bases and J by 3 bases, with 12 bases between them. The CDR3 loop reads CASSLDSATDTQYF. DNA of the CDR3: TGTGCCAGCAGCCTGGACAGCGCGACAGATACGCAGTATTTT. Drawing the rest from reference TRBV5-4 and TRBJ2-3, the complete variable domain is ETGVTQSPTHLIKTRGQQVTLRCSSQSGHNTVSWYQQALGQGPQFIFQYYREEENGRGNFPPRFSGLQFPNYSSELNVNALELDDSALYLCASSLDSATDTQYFGPGTRLTVL.

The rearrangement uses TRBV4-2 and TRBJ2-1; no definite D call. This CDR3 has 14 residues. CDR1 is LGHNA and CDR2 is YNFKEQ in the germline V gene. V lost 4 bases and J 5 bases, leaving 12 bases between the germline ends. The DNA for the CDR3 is TGTGCCAGCAGCCCAACGGACCAAAACAATGAGCAGTTCTTC. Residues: CASSPTDQNNEQFF.

CDR3 DNA: TGCAGTGCTATTGCCCCGACTGGGGCAGATACGCAGTATTTT. It yields the protein CSAIAPTGADTQYF. The rearrangement links TRBV20-1 to TRBJ2-3; D not resolved. The CDR3 spans 14 residues. V dropped 4 bases and J dropped 4 bases, with 15 bases sitting between them. Germline values: CDR1 DFQATT, CDR2 SNEGSKA (reference sequence).

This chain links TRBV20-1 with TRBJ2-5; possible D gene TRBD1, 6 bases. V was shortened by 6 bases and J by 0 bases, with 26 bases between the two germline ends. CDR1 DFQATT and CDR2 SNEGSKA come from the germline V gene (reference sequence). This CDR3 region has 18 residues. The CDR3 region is CSATSPTLWTEYQETQYF. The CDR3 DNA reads TGCAGTGCCACATCTCCTACCTTATGGACAGAATACCAAGAGACCCAGTACTTC.

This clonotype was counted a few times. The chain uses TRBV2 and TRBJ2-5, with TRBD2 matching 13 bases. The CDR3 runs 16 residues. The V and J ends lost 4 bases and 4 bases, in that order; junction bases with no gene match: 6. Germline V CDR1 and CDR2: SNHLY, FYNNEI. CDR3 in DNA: TGTGCCAGCAGTGTTGGGACTAGCGGGGACCGAGAGACCCAGTACTTC. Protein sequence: CASSVGTSGDRETQYF.